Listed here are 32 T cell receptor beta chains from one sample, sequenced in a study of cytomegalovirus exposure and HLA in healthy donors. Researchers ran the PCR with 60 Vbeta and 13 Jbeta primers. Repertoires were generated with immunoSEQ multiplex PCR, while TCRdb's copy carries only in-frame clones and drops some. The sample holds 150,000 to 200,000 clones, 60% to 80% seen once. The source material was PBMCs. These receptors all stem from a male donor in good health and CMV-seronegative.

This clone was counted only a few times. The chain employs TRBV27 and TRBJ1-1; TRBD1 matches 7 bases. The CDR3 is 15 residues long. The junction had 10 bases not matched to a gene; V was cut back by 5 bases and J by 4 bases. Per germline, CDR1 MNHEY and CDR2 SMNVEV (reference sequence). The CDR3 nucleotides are TGTGCCAGCAGTCACGCCGGGACAGCCATCACTGAAGCTTTCTTT. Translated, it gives CASSHAGTAITEAFF.

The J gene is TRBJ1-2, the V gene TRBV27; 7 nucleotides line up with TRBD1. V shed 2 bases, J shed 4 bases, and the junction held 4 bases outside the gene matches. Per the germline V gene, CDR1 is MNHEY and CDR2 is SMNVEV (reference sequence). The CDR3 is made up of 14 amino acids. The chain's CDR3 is CASSLSRGRYGYTF. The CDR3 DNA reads TGTGCCAGCAGTTTAAGTAGGGGGCGCTATGGCTACACCTTC.

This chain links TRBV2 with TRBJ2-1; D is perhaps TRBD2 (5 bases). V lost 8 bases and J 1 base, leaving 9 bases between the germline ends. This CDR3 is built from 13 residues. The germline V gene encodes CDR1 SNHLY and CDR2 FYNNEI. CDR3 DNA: TGTGCCAGCGGGAGTGGGTCCTACAATGAGCAGTTCTTC. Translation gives CASGSGSYNEQFF.

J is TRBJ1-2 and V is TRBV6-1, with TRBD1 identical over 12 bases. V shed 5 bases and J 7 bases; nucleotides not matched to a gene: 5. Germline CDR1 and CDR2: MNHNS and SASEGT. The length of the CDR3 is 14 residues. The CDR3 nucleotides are TGTGCCAGCAGTCTCGGGACAGGGGGCGTTGGCTACACCTTC. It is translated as CASSLGTGGVGYTF.

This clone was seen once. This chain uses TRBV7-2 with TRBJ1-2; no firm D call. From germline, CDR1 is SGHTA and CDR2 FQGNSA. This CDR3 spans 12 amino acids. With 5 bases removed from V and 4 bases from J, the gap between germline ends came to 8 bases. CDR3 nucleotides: TGTGCCAGCAGCCCCCAGGCCTATGGCTACACCTTC. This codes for CASSPQAYGYTF.

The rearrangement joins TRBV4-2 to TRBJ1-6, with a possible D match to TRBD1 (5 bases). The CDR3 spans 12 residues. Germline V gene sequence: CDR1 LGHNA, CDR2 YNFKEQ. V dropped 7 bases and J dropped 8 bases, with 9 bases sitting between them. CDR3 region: CASKGLYSPLHF. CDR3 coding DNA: TGTGCCAGCAAGGGACTTTATTCACCCCTCCACTTT.

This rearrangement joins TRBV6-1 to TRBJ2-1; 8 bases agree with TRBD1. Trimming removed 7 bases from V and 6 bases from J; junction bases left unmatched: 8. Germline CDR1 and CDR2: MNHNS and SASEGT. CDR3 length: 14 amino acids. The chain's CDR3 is CASIGQGKGNEQFF. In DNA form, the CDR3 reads TGTGCCAGCATCGGACAGGGAAAGGGCAATGAGCAGTTCTTC.

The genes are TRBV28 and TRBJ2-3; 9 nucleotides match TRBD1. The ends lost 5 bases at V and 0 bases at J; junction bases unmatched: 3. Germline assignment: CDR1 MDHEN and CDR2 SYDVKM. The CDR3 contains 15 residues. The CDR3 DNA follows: TGTGCCAGCAGTATAGGGACAGGGAGCACAGATACGCAGTATTTT. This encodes CASSIGTGSTDTQYF.

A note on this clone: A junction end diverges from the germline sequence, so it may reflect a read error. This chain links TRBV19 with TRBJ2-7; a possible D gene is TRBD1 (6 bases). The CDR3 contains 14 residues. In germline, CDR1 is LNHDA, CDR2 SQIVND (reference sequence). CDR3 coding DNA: TGTGCCAGTAGTTCAATCCTTGGGGGCCTCGAGCGGTACTTC. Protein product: CASSSILGGLERYF.

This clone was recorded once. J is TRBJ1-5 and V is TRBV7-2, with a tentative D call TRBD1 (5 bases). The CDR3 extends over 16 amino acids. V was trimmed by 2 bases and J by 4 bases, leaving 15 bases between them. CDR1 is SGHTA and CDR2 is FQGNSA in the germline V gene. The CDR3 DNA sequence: TGTGCCAGCAGCTTATTTGTGATGGCAGGGAATCAGCCCCAGCATTTT. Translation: CASSLFVMAGNQPQHF. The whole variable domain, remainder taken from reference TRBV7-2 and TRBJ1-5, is GAGVSQSPSNKVTEKGKDVELRCDPISGHTALYWYRQSLGQGLEFLIYFQGNSAPDKSGLPSDRFSAERTGGSVSTLTIQRTQQEDSAVYLCASSLFVMAGNQPQHFGDGTRLSIL.

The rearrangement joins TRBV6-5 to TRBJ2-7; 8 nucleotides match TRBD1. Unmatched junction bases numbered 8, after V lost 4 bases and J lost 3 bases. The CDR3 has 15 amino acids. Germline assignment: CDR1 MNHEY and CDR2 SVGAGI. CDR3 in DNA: TGTGCCAGCAGTTCGGCTACCGGGACAGGCTACGAGCAGTACTTC. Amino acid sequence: CASSSATGTGYEQYF.

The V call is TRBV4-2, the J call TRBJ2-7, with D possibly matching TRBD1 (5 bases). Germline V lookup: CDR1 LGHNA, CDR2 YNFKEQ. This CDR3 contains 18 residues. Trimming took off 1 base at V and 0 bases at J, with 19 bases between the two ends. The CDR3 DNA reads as TGTGCCAGCAGCCAAGCTGGTCAGGGCGTCTTCAGCTCCTACGAGCAGTACTTC. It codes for CASSQAGQGVFSSYEQYF.

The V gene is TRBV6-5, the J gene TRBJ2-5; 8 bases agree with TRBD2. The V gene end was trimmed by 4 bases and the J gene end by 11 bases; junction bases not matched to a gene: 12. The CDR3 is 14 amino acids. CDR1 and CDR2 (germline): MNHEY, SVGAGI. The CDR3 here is CASSSNSGGREQYF. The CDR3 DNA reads TGTGCCAGCAGTTCGAATTCGGGGGGGAGGGAGCAGTACTTC.

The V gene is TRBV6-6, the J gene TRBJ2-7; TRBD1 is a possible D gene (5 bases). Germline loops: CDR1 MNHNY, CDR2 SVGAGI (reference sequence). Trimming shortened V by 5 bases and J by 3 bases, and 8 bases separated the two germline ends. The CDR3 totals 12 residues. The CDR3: CASSTQGYEQYF. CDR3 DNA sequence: TGTGCCAGCAGTACGCAGGGCTACGAGCAGTACTTC.

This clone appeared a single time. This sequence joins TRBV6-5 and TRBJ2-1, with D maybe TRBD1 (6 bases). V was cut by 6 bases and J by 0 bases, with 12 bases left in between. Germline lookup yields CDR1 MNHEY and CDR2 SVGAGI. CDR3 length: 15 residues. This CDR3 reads CASSSDRSSYNEQFF. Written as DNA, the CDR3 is TGTGCCAGCAGCTCCGACAGGTCCTCCTACAATGAGCAGTTCTTC.

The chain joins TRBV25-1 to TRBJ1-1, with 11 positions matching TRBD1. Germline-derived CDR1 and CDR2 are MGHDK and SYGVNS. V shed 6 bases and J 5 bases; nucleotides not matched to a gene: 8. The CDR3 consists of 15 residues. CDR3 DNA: TGTGCCAGCAGACCCCCAGGGACAGGGGGTACTGAAGCTTTCTTT. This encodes CASRPPGTGGTEAFF. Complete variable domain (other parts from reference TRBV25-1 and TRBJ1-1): EADIYQTPRYLVIGTGKKITLECSQTMGHDKMYWYQQDPGMELHLIHYSYGVNSTEKGDLSSESTVSRIRTEHFPLTLESARPSHTSQYLCASRPPGTGGTEAFFGQGTRLTVV.

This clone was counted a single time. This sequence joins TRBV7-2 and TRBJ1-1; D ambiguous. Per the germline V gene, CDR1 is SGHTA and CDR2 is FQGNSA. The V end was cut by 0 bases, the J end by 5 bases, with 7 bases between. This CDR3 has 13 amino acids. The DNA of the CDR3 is TGTGCCAGCAGCTTAGCGCGAACTACTGAAGCTTTCTTT. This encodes CASSLARTTEAFF.

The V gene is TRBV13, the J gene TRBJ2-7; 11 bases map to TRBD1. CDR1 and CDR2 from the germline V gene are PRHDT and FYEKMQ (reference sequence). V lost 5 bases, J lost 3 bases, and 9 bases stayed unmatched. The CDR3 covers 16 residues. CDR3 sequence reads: CASSPGQGVGIYEQYF. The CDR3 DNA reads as TGTGCCAGCAGCCCGGGACAGGGGGTCGGGATCTACGAGCAGTACTTC.

The CDR3 region has the DNA TGTGCCAGCAGTCCAAGCGAGAAGCAGTTCTTC. It yields the protein CASSPSEKQFF. This sequence joins TRBV6-6 and TRBJ2-1; D is unclear. V lost 5 bases and J lost 11, with 10 bases in between. CDR1 and CDR2 (germline): MNHNY, SVGAGI (reference sequence). The CDR3 length is 11 residues.

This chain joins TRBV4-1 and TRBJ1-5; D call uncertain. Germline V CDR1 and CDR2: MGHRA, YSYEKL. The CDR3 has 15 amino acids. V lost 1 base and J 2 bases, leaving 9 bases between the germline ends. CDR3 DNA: TGCGCCAGCAGCCAAGGGGTCGGGGGCAATCAGCCCCAGCATTTT. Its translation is CASSQGVGGNQPQHF.

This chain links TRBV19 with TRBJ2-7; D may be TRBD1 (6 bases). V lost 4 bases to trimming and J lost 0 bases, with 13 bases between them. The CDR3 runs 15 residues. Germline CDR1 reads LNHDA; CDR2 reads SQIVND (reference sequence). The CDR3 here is CASSNPLDSSYEQYF. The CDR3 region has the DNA TGTGCCAGTAGTAATCCGCTGGACAGCTCCTACGAGCAGTACTTC.

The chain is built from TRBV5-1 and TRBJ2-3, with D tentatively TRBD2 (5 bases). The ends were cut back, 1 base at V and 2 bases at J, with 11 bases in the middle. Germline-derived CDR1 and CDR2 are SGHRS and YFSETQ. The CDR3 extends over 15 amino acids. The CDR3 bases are TGCGCCAGCAGCTTGCTACGGGGTTTCACAGATACGCAGTATTTT. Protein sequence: CASSLLRGFTDTQYF.

CDR3 residues: CASSPGWLAGQSSTDTQYF. The CDR3 DNA is TGTGCCAGCAGCCCTGGCTGGTTAGCGGGCCAATCTAGCACAGATACGCAGTATTTT. The chain has TRBV5-5 and TRBJ2-3; 7 bases map to TRBD2. V was clipped by 4 bases and J by 0 bases; unmatched bases: 17. Germline V gene lookup returns CDR1 SGHKS and CDR2 YYEKEE (reference sequence). This CDR3 has 19 residues.

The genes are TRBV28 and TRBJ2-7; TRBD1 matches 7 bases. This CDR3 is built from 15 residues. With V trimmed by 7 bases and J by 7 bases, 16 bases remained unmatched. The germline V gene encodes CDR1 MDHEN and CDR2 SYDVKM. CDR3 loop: CASTKARQGMREQYF. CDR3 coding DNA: TGTGCCAGCACCAAAGCCCGACAGGGTATGAGGGAGCAGTACTTC.

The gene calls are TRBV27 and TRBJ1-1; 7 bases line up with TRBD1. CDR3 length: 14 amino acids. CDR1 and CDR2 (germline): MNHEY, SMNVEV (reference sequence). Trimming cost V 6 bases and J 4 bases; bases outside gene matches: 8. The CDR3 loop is CASRLQGGVTEAFF. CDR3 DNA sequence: TGTGCCAGCAGACTTCAGGGGGGAGTCACTGAAGCTTTCTTT.

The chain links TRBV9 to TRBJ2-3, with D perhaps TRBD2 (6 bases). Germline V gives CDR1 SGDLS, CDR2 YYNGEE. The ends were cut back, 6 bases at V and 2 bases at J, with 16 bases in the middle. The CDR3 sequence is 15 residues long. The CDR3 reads CASTLGGSPTDTQYF. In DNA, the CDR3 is TGTGCCAGCACTCTTGGAGGGTCCCCCACAGATACGCAGTATTTT.

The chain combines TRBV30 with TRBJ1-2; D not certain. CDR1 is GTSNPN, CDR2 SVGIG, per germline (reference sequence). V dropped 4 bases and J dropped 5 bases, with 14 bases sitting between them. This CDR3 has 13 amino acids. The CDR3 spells CAWTRNSQYGYTF. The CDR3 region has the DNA TGTGCCTGGACCAGGAACTCCCAATATGGCTACACCTTC.

CDR3 DNA: TGTGCCAGCAGCTTAGATCCAGGGCCCTACGAGCAGTACTTC. Encoded protein: CASSLDPGPYEQYF. The V gene is TRBV11-2, the J gene TRBJ2-7; possibly TRBD1 for D (5 bases). Germline CDR1 SGHAT, CDR2 FQNNGV. V was shortened by 0 bases and J by 2 bases, with 8 bases between the two germline ends. CDR3 length: 14 residues. Complete variable domain (other parts from reference TRBV11-2 and TRBJ2-7): EAGVAQSPRYKIIEKRQSVAFWCNPISGHATLYWYQQILGQGPKLLIQFQNNGVVDDSQLPKDRFSAERLKGVDSTLKIQPAKLEDSAVYLCASSLDPGPYEQYFGPGTRLTVT.

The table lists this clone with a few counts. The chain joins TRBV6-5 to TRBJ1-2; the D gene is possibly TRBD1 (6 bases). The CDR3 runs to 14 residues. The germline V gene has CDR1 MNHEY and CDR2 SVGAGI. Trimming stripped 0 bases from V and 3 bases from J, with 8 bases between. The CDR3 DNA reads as TGTGCCAGCAGTTACTCGAGACAGGACTATGGCTACACCTTC. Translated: CASSYSRQDYGYTF.

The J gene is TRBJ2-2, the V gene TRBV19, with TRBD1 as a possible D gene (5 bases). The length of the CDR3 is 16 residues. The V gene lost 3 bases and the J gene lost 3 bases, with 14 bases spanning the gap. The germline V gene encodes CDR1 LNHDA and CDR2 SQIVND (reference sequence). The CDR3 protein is CASSIVGHWDTGELFF. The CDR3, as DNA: TGTGCCAGTAGTATCGTCGGACACTGGGACACCGGGGAGCTGTTTTTT.

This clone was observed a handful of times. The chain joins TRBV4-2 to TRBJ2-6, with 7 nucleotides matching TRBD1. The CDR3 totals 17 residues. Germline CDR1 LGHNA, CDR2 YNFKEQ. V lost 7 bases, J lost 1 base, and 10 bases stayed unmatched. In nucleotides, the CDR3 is TGTGCCAGCACACCGGGACAGTCAGCTTCTGGGGCCAACGTCCTGACTTTC. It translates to CASTPGQSASGANVLTF.

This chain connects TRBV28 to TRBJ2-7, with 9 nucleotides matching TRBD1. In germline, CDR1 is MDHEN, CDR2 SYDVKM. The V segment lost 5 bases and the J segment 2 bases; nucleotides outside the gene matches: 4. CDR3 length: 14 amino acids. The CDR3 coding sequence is TGTGCCAGCAGTCCGGGACAGGGACCCTACGAGCAGTACTTC. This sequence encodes CASSPGQGPYEQYF. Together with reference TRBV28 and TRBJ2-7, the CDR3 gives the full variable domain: DVKVTQSSRYLVKRTGEKVFLECVQDMDHENMFWYRQDPGLGLRLIYFSYDVKMKEKGDIPEGYSVSREKKERFSLILESASTNQTSMYLCASSPGQGPYEQYFGPGTRLTVT.